This T cell receptor (beta chain) is drawn from a study of blood T cell repertoires in COVID-19. As for the study in general: COVID-19 samples, acute and convalescent, were from the United States, Italy and Spain.

This CDR3 has 18 amino acids. Germline lookup yields CDR1 LNHNV and CDR2 YYDKDF (reference sequence). The germline V and J ends were trimmed by 0 bases and 0 bases, with 15 bases remaining between them. Per the original data handling: The assay estimated nucleated cells by amplifying reference gene primers. TCRdb's table, derived via immunoSEQ multiplex PCR, lists solely in-frame clones and lacks some. Clone size and the V and J calls come from that table; the DNA yielded D and trimming. The sample comprises approximately 180,000 clones, 65% to 90% of which are singletons, and more than 4.5% rests with the top ten. Participants came from around 25 US areas, aged about 18 to 100 years. Participants reported their clinical history, and cohort assignment relied on those reports.

Sequencing was carried out using PBMCs or T cells enriched from blood (not recorded which). The TCR originated in a woman aged 55 to 70 with acute COVID-19. The chain joins TRBV15 to TRBJ2-1, with D maybe TRBD2 (6 bases). The CDR3 bases are TGTGCCACCAGCAGAGAATCGGGACTGTCGAGCTCCTACAATGAGCAGTTCTTC. Its translation: CATSRESGLSSSYNEQFF.